This TCR beta chain is from a study of blood T cell repertoires in COVID-19. The assay was immunoSEQ multiplex PCR, and TCRdb's table has in-frame clones only and misses some. Altogether 150,000 to 200,000 clones are present, approximately 86% being singletons, with the ten largest covering roughly a tenth. This TCR was sampled from a woman aged 80 or over with active or convalescent COVID-19. Material for sequencing was peripheral blood.

CDR3 amino acids: CASSSGTQLFF. CDR3 sequence (DNA): TGTGCCAGCAGCTCCGGGACTCAACTGTTTTTT. This sequence joins TRBV2 and TRBJ1-4, with D perhaps TRBD1 (5 bases). Trimming pared 6 bases from V and 12 bases from J, leaving 11 bases between. The germline V gene encodes CDR1 SNHLY and CDR2 FYNNEI. This CDR3 is 11 amino acids long.